One T cell receptor (beta chain) is described in this entry. The antigen remains undetermined. Amplification used 60 Vbeta primers and 13 Jbeta primers. Profiling relied on immunoSEQ multiplex PCR, and the TCRdb table lists in-frame clones only, not all of them. This sample has about 140,000 clones, with about four fifths found just once. Among the donors, all were healthy bone marrow donors. The entry originates in a study of cytomegalovirus exposure and HLA in healthy donors. Study-level findings and limits: The study flagged some 170 TCR beta chains as cytomegalovirus-associated.

This CDR3 spans 16 amino acids. CDR1 MNHEY and CDR2 SMNVEV come from the germline V gene (reference sequence). V dropped 8 bases and J dropped 0; count of bases not matched to a gene: 10. The origin of this receptor is a woman under 30 in good health and CMV-seropositive. The chain is built from TRBV27 and TRBJ2-5; 9 bases match TRBD2. The sequenced material came from PBMCs. In DNA form, the CDR3 reads TGTGCCAGCCTCCCCCTGGCTAGCGGGGACCAAGAGACCCAGTACTTC. Its translation is CASLPLASGDQETQYF.